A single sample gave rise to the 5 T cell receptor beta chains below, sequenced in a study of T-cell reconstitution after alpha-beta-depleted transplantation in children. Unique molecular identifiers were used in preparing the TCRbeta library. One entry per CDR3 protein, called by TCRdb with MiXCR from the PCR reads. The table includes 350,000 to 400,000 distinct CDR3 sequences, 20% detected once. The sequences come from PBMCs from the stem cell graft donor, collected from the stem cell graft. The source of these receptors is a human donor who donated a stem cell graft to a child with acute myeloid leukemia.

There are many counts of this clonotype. CDR3 in amino acids: CASSQDRPYNEQFF. In nucleotides, the CDR3 is TGCGCCAGCAGCCAAGATAGACCCTACAATGAGCAGTTCTTC. The J gene is TRBJ2-1, the V gene TRBV4-1, with no clear D. Looked up from germline, CDR1 is MGHRA and CDR2 is YSYEKL. There are 14 residues in the CDR3. V was cut by 0 bases and J by 2 bases, with 5 bases left in between.

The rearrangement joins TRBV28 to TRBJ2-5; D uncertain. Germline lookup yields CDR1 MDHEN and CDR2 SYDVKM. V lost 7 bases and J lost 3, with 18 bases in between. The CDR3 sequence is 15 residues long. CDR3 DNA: TGTGCCAGCACTCTCACTACCTCTAGGAAAGAGACCCAGTACTTC. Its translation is CASTLTTSRKETQYF.

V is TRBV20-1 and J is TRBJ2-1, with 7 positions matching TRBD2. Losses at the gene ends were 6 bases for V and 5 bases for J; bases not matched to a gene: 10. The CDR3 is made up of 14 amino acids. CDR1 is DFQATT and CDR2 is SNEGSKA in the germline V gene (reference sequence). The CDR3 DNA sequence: TGCAGTGCGGAGCGGCGGGAGCTTAACAATGAGCAGTTCTTC. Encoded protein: CSAERRELNNEQFF.

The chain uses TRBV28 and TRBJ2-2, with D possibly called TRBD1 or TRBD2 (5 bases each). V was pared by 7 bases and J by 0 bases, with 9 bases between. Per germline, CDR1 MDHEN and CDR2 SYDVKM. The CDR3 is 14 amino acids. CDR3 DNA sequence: TGTGCCAGCACTTGGGACGCGAACACCGGGGAGCTGTTTTTT. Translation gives CASTWDANTGELFF. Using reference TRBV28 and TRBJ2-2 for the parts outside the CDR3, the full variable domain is DVKVTQSSRYLVKRTGEKVFLECVQDMDHENMFWYRQDPGLGLRLIYFSYDVKMKEKGDIPEGYSVSREKKERFSLILESASTNQTSMYLCASTWDANTGELFFGEGSRLTVL.

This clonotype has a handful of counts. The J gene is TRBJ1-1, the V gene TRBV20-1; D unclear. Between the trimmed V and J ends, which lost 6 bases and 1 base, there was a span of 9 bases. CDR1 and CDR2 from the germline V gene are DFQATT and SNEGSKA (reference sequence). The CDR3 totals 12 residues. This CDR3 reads CSADQTNTEAFF. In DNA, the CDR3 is TGCAGTGCGGATCAGACGAACACTGAAGCTTTCTTT.